The clone carrying this T cell receptor beta chain showed up many times. Antigen specificity is unknown. The CDR3 has 15 amino acids. V shed 6 bases and J shed 0 bases, with 17 bases lying between them. The V gene's germline CDR1 is DFQATT and CDR2 SNEGSKA (reference sequence). This sample stems from a study of CD8 T cells in ankylosing spondylitis. Overall study results and limits: Clones tied to disease were said to be significantly enriched in matched ankylosing spondylitis synovial fluid. Seemingly characteristic of ankylosing spondylitis blood was a TCR beta motif consisting of roughly 8 highly homologous variants.

TCRdb reprocessed the 5' RACE reads with MiXCR, giving one entry per CDR3 protein. The sample holds about 840,000 distinct CDR3 sequences; approximately 10% are singletons and the top ten take approximately 0.5%. This chain joins TRBV20-1 and TRBJ2-5, with D possibly being TRBD2 (6 bases). This receptor was obtained from a male donor with ankylosing spondylitis. Input material: blood, either unsorted or a sorted T cell fraction (not recorded which). The CDR3 DNA sequence: TGCAGTGCGCGGGACTGGCGGGGATACCAAGAGACCCAGTACTTC. Translation: CSARDWRGYQETQYF.